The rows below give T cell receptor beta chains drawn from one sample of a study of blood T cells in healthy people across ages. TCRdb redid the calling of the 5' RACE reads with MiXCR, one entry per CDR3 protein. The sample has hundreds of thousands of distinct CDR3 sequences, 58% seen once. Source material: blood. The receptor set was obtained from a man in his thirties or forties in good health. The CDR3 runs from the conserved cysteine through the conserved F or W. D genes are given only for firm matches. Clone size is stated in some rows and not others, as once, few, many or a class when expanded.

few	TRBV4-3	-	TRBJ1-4	CASSQAIWQPEKLFF	TGCGCCAGCAGCCAAGCGATTTGGCAGCCCGAAAAACTGTTTTTT
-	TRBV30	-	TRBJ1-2	CAWGGDYGYTF	TGTGCCTGGGGGGGGGACTATGGCTACACCTTC
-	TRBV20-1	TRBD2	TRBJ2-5	CSAGSSGRVETQYF	TGCAGTGCTGGTTCAAGCGGGAGAGTCGAGACCCAGTACTTC
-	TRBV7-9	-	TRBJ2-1	CATDGARSYNEQFF	TGTGCCACCGACGGGGCGAGATCCTACAATGAGCAGTTCTTC
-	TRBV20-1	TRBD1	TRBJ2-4	CSARSRDRVFGNIQYF	TGCAGTGCCCGATCACGGGACAGGGTTTTTGGAAACATTCAGTACTTC
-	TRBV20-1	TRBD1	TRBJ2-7	CSASRGTESYEQYF	TGCAGTGCTAGCAGGGGGACGGAATCCTACGAGCAGTACTTC
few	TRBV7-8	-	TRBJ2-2	CASSPQETGTGELFF	TGTGCCAGCAGCCCTCAAGAGACGGGCACCGGGGAGCTGTTTTTT
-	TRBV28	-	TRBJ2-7	CASSFSTAYEQYF	TGTGCCAGCAGTTTTAGTACCGCCTACGAGCAGTACTTC
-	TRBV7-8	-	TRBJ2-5	CASSTDLKGEQYF	TGTGCCAGCAGCACAGATCTCAAAGGGGAGCAGTACTTC
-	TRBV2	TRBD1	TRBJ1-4	CASRAPGQEYGKLFF	TGTGCCAGCAGAGCCCCGGGACAGGAATACGGAAAACTGTTTTTT
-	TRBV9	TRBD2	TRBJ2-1	CASSVGLAENNEQFF	TGTGCCAGCAGCGTAGGTCTAGCGGAGAACAATGAGCAGTTCTTC
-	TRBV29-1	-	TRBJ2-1	CSVNNNEQFF	TGCAGCGTTAATAACAATGAGCAGTTCTTC
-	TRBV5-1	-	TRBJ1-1	CATRETANTEAFF	TGCGCCACCCGGGAAACAGCCAACACTGAAGCTTTCTTT
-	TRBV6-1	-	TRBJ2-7	CASSEVDRGEQYF	TGTGCCAGCAGTGAAGTAGACCGGGGCGAGCAGTACTTC
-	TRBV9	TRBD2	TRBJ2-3	CASSVGLAAFSTDTQCF	TGTGCCAGCAGCGTTGGACTAGCGGCCTTTAGCACAGATACGCAGTGTTTT
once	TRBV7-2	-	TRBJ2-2	CASSLEARDIRAGELFF	TGTGCCAGCAGCTTAGAGGCGCGGGATATTCGAGCCGGGGAGCTGTTTTTT
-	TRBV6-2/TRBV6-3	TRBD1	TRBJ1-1	CASRTDRGWDTEAFF	TGTGCCAGCAGAACCGACAGGGGATGGGACACTGAAGCTTTCTTT
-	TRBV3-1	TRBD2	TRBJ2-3	CASSQEGAGGTDTQYF	TGTGCCAGCAGCCAAGAAGGGGCGGGGGGCACAGATACGCAGTATTTT
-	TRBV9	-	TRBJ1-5	CASSVGGPNQPQHF	TGTGCCAGCAGCGTCGGGGGTCCTAATCAGCCCCAGCATTTT
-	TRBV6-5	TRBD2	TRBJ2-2	CASSSGTYTGELFF	TGTGCCAGCTCTAGCGGAACTTACACCGGGGAGCTGTTTTTT
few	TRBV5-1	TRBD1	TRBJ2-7	CASSFSGTASYEQYF	TGCGCCAGCAGCTTCAGTGGGACAGCGAGCTACGAGCAGTACTTC
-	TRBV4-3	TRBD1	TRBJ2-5	CASSAGQGLGETQYF	TGCGCCAGCAGCGCGGGACAGGGGCTGGGAGAGACCCAGTACTTC
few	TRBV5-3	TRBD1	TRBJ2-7	CARRHGTGGASYEQYF	TGTGCCAGAAGACACGGGACAGGGGGGGCGTCCTACGAGCAGTACTTC
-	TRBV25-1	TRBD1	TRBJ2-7	CASSGTGGAPQYF	TGTGCCAGCAGCGGGACAGGGGGCGCTCCCCAGTACTTC
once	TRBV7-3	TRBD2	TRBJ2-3	CASSDRGSPTDTQYF	TGTGCCAGCAGCGATCGCGGGAGTCCAACAGATACGCAGTATTTT
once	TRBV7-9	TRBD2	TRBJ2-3	CASSPGLAGSDTQYF	TGTGCCAGCAGCCCGGGACTAGCGGGGTCAGATACGCAGTATTTT
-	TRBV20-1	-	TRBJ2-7	CSARPSRLDPYEQYF	TGCAGTGCTAGACCCTCAAGGCTGGACCCCTACGAGCAGTACTTC
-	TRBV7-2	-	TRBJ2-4	CASSLETNIQYF	TGTGCCAGCAGCTTAGAGACAAACATTCAGTACTTC
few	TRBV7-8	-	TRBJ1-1	CASSRGGVDTEAFF	TGTGCCAGCAGCCGGGGGGGCGTAGACACTGAAGCTTTCTTT
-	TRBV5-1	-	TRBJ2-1	CASGRGTYNEQFF	TGCGCCAGCGGCAGGGGCACCTACAATGAGCAGTTCTTC
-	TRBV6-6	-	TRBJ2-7	CASSLGPPGLEQYF	TGTGCCAGCAGTTTAGGCCCCCCCGGCTTGGAGCAGTACTTC
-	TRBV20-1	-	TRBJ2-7	CSARKGGRSYEQYF	TGCAGTGCTAGAAAGGGCGGTCGAAGCTACGAGCAGTACTTC
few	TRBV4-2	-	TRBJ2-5	CASSQDLGLDRDWETQYF	TGTGCCAGCAGCCAAGATCTGGGGCTAGATAGGGATTGGGAGACCCAGTACTTC
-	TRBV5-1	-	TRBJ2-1	CASSFSGGREQFF	TGCGCCAGCAGCTTTTCGGGGGGCCGTGAGCAGTTCTTC
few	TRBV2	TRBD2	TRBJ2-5	CASNLAGQAGETQYF	TGTGCCAGCAACTTAGCGGGGCAGGCAGGAGAGACCCAGTACTTC
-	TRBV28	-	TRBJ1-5	CASSLYPSVLRRRGMDQPQHF	TGTGCCAGCAGTTTATATCCATCCGTCCTTCGGCGCAGGGGTATGGATCAGCCCCAGCATTTT
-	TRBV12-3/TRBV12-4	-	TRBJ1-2	CASSQLNYGYTF	TGTGCCAGCAGTCAGCTCAACTATGGCTACACCTTC
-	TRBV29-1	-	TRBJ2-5	CSVRMETQYF	TGCAGCGTTCGAATGGAGACCCAGTACTTC
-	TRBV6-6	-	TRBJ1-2	CASSYSSGTPRHGYTF	TGTGCCAGCAGTTACTCTTCGGGGACACCAAGGCATGGCTACACCTTC
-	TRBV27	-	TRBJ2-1	CASGGRGNNEQFF	TGTGCCAGCGGGGGGCGCGGGAACAATGAGCAGTTCTTC